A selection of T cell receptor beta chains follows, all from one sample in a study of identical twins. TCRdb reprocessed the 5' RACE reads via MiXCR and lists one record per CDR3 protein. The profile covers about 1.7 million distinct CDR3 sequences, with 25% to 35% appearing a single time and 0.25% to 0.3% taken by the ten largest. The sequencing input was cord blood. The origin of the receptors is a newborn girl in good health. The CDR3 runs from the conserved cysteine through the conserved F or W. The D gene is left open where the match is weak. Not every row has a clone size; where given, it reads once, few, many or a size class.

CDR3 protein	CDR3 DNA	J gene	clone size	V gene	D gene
CASSSPASGKSTDTQYF	TGTGCCAGCAGTTCGCCGGCCAGCGGCAAGAGCACAGATACGCAGTATTTT	TRBJ2-3	.	TRBV12-3/TRBV12-4	.
CASSLSAGLAEAFF	TGTGCCAGCAGCTTGTCAGCAGGGCTGGCTGAAGCTTTCTTT	TRBJ1-1	.	TRBV5-5	.
CASNKYSSGTSNEKLFF	TGTGCCAGCAATAAATATTCTTCCGGGACATCGAATGAAAAACTGTTTTTT	TRBJ1-4	few	TRBV21-1	.
CASRLGLPRDEQFF	TGTGCCAGCAGACTGGGACTGCCGCGGGATGAGCAGTTCTTC	TRBJ2-1	.	TRBV27	.
CATSDLREPGKQETQYF	TGTGCCACCAGTGATTTGCGGGAACCGGGGAAACAAGAGACCCAGTACTTC	TRBJ2-5	.	TRBV24-1	.
CASSTKRGTFSYNEQFF	TGTGCCAGCAGCACCAAGCGGGGGACCTTCTCCTACAATGAGCAGTTCTTC	TRBJ2-1	.	TRBV6-2/TRBV6-3	TRBD2
CSAQQGKAKNIQYF	TGCAGTGCCCAACAGGGAAAAGCCAAAAACATTCAGTACTTC	TRBJ2-4	.	TRBV20-1	.
CASSTLGTSYHEQFF	TGTGCCAGCAGTACCCTCGGGACTAGCTACCACGAGCAGTTCTTC	TRBJ2-1	.	TRBV28	TRBD2
CSAFILAGRNIQYF	TGCAGTGCCTTCATACTAGCGGGGCGGAACATTCAGTACTTC	TRBJ2-4	few	TRBV20-1	TRBD2
CTSSLGQAGANVLTF	TGTACCAGCTCTCTAGGACAGGCTGGGGCCAACGTCCTGACTTTC	TRBJ2-6	.	TRBV18	TRBD1
CASGTGDSPLHF	TGTGCCAGCGGGACAGGGGATTCACCCCTCCACTTT	TRBJ1-6	.	TRBV2	TRBD1
CASSQEGGRSGANVLTF	TGTGCCAGCAGCCAAGAGGGTGGGAGATCTGGGGCCAACGTCCTGACTTTC	TRBJ2-6	.	TRBV3-1	.
CASSPGTAYNQPQHF	TGTGCCAGCAGTCCCGGGACAGCCTACAATCAGCCCCAGCATTTT	TRBJ1-5	.	TRBV12-3/TRBV12-4	TRBD1
CASQVAGLGTDTQYF	TGTGCCAGCCAGGTAGCGGGGTTGGGCACAGATACGCAGTATTTT	TRBJ2-3	.	TRBV3-1	TRBD2
CASSQALDSEAFF	TGCGCCAGCAGCCAAGCCCTCGACAGCGAAGCTTTCTTT	TRBJ1-1	.	TRBV4-1	.
CSASSTVTYNEQFF	TGCAGTGCTAGCTCGACGGTAACCTACAATGAGCAGTTCTTC	TRBJ2-1	.	TRBV20-1	.
CASHPGQGAEAFF	TGTGCCAGCCACCCGGGACAGGGGGCTGAAGCTTTCTTT	TRBJ1-1	few	TRBV19	TRBD1
CASSSIAGGPWNEQYF	TGTGCCAGCAGTTCGATAGCGGGAGGGCCTTGGAACGAGCAGTACTTC	TRBJ2-7	few	TRBV27	TRBD2
CASSQTGGRQLEQFF	TGTGCCAGCAGCCAAACAGGAGGGAGGCAGTTGGAGCAGTTCTTC	TRBJ2-1	few	TRBV4-2	.
CAWSSGLAGITDEQFF	TGTGCCTGGAGTTCAGGACTAGCGGGGATTACTGATGAGCAGTTCTTC	TRBJ2-1	.	TRBV30	TRBD2
CSVDGASGSTDTQYF	TGCAGCGTTGACGGGGCTAGCGGGAGCACAGATACGCAGTATTTT	TRBJ2-3	few	TRBV29-1	TRBD2
CASSFPGLSPEAQYF	TGTGCCAGCAGTTTCCCTGGCCTATCCCCTGAGGCCCAGTACTTC	TRBJ2-5	.	TRBV27	.
CASSCKTGSWSGELFF	TGTGCCAGCAGCTGCAAGACAGGGTCGTGGTCCGGGGAGCTGTTTTTT	TRBJ2-2	.	TRBV7-2	TRBD1
CAISESTSPETQYF	TGTGCCATCAGTGAGTCGACTAGCCCGGAGACCCAGTACTTC	TRBJ2-5	.	TRBV10-3	TRBD2
CSARDRGGQPQHF	TGCAGTGCTAGAGATAGGGGGGGTCAGCCCCAGCATTTT	TRBJ1-5	.	TRBV20-1	.
CASSQQGSLTYNEQFF	TGTGCCAGCAGCCAACAGGGTAGCCTTACATACAATGAGCAGTTCTTC	TRBJ2-1	few	TRBV14	.
CASSLASFGVYEQYF	TGTGCCAGCAGCTTAGCCTCTTTTGGAGTCTACGAGCAGTACTTC	TRBJ2-7	.	TRBV11-2	.
CSARGGQTYGYTF	TGCAGTGCTAGAGGGGGACAGACGTATGGCTACACCTTC	TRBJ1-2	.	TRBV20-1	TRBD1
CASSPQGLGSSYNEQFF	TGTGCCAGCAGTCCCCAGGGACTAGGGAGCTCCTACAATGAGCAGTTCTTC	TRBJ2-1	few	TRBV28	TRBD2
CSARSPGRDTGELFF	TGCAGTGCTAGATCCCCCGGGAGGGACACCGGGGAGCTGTTTTTT	TRBJ2-2	.	TRBV20-1	TRBD2
CSARAPPKRAPYNEQFF	TGCAGTGCTAGAGCCCCCCCTAAGCGGGCCCCCTACAATGAGCAGTTCTTC	TRBJ2-1	.	TRBV20-1	.
CASSDRGLFEKLFF	TGTGCCAGCAGTGACAGGGGGCTTTTTGAAAAACTGTTTTTT	TRBJ1-4	.	TRBV2	TRBD1
CASLPDRAAYEQYF	TGTGCTAGTCTTCCCGACAGGGCCGCCTACGAGCAGTACTTC	TRBJ2-7	few	TRBV12-5	TRBD1
CASSLARVSNEQYF	TGTGCCAGCAGCTTAGCGCGGGTCAGTAACGAGCAGTACTTC	TRBJ2-7	few	TRBV7-8	.
CSARVALVFWTQYF	TGCAGTGCTAGAGTAGCCTTGGTTTTTTGGACCCAGTACTTC	TRBJ2-5	.	TRBV20-1	.
CSAPGRETQYF	TGCAGTGCGCCGGGGCGAGAGACCCAGTACTTC	TRBJ2-5	.	TRBV20-1	.
CASSLGPRGRAKNIQYF	TGTGCCAGCAGCTTAGGTCCCAGGGGGCGCGCCAAAAACATTCAGTACTTC	TRBJ2-4	.	TRBV7-2	TRBD1
CASSPSGAKTQYF	TGTGCCAGCAGCCCTAGCGGGGCTAAGACCCAGTACTTC	TRBJ2-5	.	TRBV9	TRBD2
CASSLKANQPQHF	TGTGCCAGCAGTTTAAAAGCAAATCAGCCCCAGCATTTT	TRBJ1-5	few	TRBV27	.